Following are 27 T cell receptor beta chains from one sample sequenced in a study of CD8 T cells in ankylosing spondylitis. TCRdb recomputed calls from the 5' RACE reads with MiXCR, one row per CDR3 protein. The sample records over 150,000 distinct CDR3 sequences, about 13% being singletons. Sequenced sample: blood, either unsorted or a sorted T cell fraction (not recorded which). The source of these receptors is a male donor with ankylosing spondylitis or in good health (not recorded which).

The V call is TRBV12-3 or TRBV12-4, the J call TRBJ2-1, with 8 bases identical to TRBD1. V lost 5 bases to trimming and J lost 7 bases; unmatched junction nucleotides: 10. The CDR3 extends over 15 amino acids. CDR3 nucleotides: TGTGCCAGCAGTGACATGCAGGGGGCAGCAAATGAGCAGTTCTTC. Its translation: CASSDMQGAANEQFF.

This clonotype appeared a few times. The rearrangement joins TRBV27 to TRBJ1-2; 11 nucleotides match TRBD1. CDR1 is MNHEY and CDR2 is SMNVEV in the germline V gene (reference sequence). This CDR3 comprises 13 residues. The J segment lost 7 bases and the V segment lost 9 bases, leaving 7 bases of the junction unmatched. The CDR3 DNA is TGTGCCAGTCTAGGACAGGGGGCGACTGGCTACACCTTC. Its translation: CASLGQGATGYTF.

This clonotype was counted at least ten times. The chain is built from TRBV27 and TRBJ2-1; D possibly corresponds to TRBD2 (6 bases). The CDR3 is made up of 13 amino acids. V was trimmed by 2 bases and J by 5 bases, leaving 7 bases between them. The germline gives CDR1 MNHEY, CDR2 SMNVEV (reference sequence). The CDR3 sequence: CASSLGRNNEQFF. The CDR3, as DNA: TGTGCCAGCAGTTTAGGGAGGAACAATGAGCAGTTCTTC.

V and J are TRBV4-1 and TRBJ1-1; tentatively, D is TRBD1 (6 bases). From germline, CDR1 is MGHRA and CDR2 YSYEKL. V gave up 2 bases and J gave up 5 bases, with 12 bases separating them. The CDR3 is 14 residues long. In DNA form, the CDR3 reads TGCGCCAGCAGCCAAAACAGGGAAATAACTGAAGCTTTCTTT. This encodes CASSQNREITEAFF.

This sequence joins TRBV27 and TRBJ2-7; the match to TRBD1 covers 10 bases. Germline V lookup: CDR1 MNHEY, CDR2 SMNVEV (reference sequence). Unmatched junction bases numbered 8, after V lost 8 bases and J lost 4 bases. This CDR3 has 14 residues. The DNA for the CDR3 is TGTGCCAGCGCTATCCGGGACAGGGGATACGAGCAGTACTTC. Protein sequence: CASAIRDRGYEQYF.

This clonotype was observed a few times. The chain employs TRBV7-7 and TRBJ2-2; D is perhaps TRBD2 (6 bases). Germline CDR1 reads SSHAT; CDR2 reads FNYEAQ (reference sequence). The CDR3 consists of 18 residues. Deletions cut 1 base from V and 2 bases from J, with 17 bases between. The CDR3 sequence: CASSLGSSLGGNTGELFF. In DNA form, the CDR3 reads TGTGCCAGCAGCTTAGGGTCCAGCTTGGGGGGAAACACCGGGGAGCTGTTTTTT.

The CDR3 region has the DNA TGCGCCAGCAGCACCGGGACAGGGGATCCCGAGCAGTACTTC. Its translation: CASSTGTGDPEQYF. V usage is TRBV5-1 and J usage is TRBJ2-7; 10 bases are a match to TRBD1. Germline V gene lookup returns CDR1 SGHRS and CDR2 YFSETQ. This CDR3 region has 14 residues. J gave up 6 bases and V 4 bases, and 7 bases lay outside the gene matches.

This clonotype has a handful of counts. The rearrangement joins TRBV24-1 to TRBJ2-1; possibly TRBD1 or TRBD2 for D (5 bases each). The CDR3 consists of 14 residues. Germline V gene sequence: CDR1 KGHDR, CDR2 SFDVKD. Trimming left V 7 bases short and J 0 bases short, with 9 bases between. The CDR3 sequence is CATSPGSSYNEQFF. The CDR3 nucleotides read TGTGCCACCAGCCCAGGGAGCTCCTACAATGAGCAGTTCTTC.

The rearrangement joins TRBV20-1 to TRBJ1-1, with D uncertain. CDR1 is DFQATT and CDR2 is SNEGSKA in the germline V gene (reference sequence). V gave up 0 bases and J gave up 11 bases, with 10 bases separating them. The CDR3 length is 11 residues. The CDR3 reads CSARDQTGAFF. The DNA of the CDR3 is TGCAGTGCTAGAGATCAAACGGGGGCTTTCTTT.

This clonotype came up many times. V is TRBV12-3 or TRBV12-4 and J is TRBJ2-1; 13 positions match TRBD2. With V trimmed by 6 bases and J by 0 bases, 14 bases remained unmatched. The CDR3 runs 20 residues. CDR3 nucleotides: TGTGCCAGCAGCGATCGACTAGCGGGAGGTTACTCAAGCTCCTACAATGAGCAGTTCTTC. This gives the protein CASSDRLAGGYSSSYNEQFF.

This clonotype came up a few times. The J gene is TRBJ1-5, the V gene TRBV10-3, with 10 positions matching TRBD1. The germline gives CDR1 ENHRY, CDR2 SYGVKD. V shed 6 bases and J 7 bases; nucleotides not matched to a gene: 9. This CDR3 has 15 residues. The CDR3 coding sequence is TGTGCCATCAGAGAAGGGACAGGGGAAGGACAGCCCCAGCATTTT. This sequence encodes CAIREGTGEGQPQHF.

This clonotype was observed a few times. CDR3 DNA: TGTGCCAGCAGTGGGACAGGGGGCCCCTACAATGAGCAGTTCTTC. Protein sequence: CASSGTGGPYNEQFF. This chain uses TRBV12-3 or TRBV12-4 with TRBJ2-1; TRBD1 matches 12 bases. Losses at the gene ends were 5 bases for V and 2 bases for J; bases not matched to a gene: 1. CDR3 length equals 15 residues.

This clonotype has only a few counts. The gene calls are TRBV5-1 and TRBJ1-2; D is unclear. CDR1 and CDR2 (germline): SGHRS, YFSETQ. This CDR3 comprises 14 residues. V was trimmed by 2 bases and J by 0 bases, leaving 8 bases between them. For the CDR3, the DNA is TGCGCCAGCAGCTTAGACCACGCTAACTATGGCTACACCTTC. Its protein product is CASSLDHANYGYTF.

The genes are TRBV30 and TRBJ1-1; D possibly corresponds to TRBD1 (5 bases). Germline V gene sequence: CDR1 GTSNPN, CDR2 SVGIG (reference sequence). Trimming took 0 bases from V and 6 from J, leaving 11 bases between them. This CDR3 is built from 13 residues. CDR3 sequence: CAWSVLRGSEAFF. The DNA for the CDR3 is TGTGCCTGGAGTGTACTCCGGGGGTCTGAAGCTTTCTTT. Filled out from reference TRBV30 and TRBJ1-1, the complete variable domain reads SQTIHQWPATLVQPVGSPLSLECTVEGTSNPNLYWYRQAAGRGLQLLFYSVGIGQISSEVPQNLSASRPQDRQFILSSKKLLLSDSGFYLCAWSVLRGSEAFFGQGTRLTVV.

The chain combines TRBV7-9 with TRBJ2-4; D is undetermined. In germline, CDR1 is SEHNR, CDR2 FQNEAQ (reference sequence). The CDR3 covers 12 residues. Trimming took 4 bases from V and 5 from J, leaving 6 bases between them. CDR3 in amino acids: CASSSTQNIQYF. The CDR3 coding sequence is TGTGCCAGCAGCTCGACACAAAACATTCAGTACTTC.

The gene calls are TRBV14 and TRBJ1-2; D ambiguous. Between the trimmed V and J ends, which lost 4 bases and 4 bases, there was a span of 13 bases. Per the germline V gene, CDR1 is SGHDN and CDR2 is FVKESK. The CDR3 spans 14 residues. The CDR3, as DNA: TGTGCCAGCAGCCCCGGCGGCGAGCTCTATGGCTACACCTTC. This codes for CASSPGGELYGYTF.

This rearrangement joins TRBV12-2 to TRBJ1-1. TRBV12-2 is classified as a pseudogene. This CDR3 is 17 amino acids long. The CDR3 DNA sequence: TGTGCAAGTCGCTTAGCGGTAAGGGGATTACTGAACACTGAAGCTTTCTTT. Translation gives CASRLAVRGLLNTEAFF.

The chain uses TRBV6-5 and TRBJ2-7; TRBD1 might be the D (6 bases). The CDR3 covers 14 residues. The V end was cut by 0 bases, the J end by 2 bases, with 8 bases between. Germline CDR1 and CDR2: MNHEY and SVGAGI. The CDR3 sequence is CASSYSAGAYEQYF. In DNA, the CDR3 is TGTGCCAGCAGTTACTCGGCAGGGGCCTACGAGCAGTACTTC.

The CDR3 is CSAPNPAIYYTDTQYF. As DNA, the CDR3 is TGCAGTGCCCCAAACCCGGCTATCTATTACACAGATACGCAGTATTTT. The chain uses TRBV20-1 and TRBJ2-3; D gene uncertain. CDR1 and CDR2 from the germline V gene are DFQATT and SNEGSKA (reference sequence). This CDR3 comprises 16 residues. V was trimmed by 6 bases and J by 2 bases, leaving 21 bases between them.

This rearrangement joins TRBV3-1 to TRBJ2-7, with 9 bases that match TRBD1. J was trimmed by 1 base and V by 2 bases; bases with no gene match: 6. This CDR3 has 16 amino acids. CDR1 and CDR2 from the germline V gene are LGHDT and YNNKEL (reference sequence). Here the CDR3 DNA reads TGTGCCAGCAGCCAAATTGGGGACAGGGTATCCTACGAGCAGTACTTC. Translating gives CASSQIGDRVSYEQYF.

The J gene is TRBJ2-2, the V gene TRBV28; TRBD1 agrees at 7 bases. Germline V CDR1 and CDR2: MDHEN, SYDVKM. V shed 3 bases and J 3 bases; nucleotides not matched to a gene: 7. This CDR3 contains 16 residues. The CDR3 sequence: CASSFPQGVDTGELFF. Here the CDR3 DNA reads TGTGCCAGCAGTTTCCCGCAGGGGGTGGACACCGGGGAGCTGTTTTTT.

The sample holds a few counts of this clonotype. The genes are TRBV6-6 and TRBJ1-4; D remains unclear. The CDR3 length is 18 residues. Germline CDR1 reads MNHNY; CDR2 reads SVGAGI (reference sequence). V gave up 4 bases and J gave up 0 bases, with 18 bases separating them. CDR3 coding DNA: TGTGCCAGCAGTTTTAGCGCAGGAAGATATGCAACTAATGAAAAACTGTTTTTT. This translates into CASSFSAGRYATNEKLFF.

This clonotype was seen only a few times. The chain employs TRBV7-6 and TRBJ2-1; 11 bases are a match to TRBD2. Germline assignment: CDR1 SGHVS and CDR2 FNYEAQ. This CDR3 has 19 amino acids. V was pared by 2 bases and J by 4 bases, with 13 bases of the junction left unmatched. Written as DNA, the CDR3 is TGTGCCAGCAGCTTACCCATTTCTCTAGCGGGGGGTGGGTACAATGAGCAGTTCTTC. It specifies CASSLPISLAGGGYNEQFF.

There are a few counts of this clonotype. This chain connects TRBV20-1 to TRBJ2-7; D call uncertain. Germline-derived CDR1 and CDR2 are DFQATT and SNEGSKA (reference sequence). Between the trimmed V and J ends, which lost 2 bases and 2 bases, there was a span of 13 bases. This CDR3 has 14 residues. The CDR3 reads CSARPPSGAYEQYF. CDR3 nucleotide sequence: TGCAGTGCTAGACCCCCCTCCGGAGCCTACGAGCAGTACTTC.

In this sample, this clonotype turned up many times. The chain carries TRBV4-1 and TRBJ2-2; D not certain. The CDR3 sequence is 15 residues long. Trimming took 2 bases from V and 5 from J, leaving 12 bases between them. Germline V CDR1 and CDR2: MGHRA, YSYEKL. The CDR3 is CASSQTPSGTGELFF. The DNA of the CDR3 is TGCGCCAGCAGCCAAACCCCCAGTGGGACCGGGGAGCTGTTTTTT.

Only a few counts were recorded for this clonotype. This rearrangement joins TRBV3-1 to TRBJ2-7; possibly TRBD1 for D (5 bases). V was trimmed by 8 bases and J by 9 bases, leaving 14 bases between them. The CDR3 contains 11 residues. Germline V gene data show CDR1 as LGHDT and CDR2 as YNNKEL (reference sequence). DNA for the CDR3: TGTGCCAGCGGTGGGTCCCAGGGGCAGTACTTC. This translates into CASGGSQGQYF.

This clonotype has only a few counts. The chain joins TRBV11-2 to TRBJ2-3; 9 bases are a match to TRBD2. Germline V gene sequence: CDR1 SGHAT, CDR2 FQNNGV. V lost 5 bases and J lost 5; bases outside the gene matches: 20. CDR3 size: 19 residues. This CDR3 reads CASSNSLLREGRGGDTQYF. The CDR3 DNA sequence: TGTGCCAGCAGCAACTCCCTCCTGCGGGAGGGCCGTGGGGGAGATACGCAGTATTTT.